Described below is a single TCR beta chain sequence and its context. Germline values: CDR1 LNHDA, CDR2 SQIVND (reference sequence). V lost 4 bases and J lost 3; bases outside the gene matches: 7. The CDR3 is made up of 16 amino acids. This sample is part of a study of sequential checkpoint blockade in melanoma. Study-level background: First-line arms were nivolumab then ipilimumab, or the reverse, randomized 1:1. Maintenance nivolumab came after either treatment sequence.

The treatment denotes: randomized to nivolumab then ipilimumab (arm A) or the reverse (arm B). Sorted cells were live CD3+CD8+, lacking CD19 and CD56, from PBMCs. Clones were read by immunoSEQ multiplex PCR, and TCRdb kept only the in-frame ones, dropping some. The sample consists of approximately 11,000 clones, 78% of them appearing once. The clonotype originates from a human donor with melanoma. The sequencing here drew on CD8+ T cells sorted from blood (inferred from file names), taken from a patient given nivolumab and ipilimumab in sequence. V usage is TRBV19 and J usage is TRBJ2-7; 12 bases are a match to TRBD1. This chain's CDR3 is CASSRGTGGAGYEQYF. In DNA form, the CDR3 reads TGTGCCAGTAGTAGAGGGACAGGGGGCGCCGGCTACGAGCAGTACTTC.